The present T cell receptor (beta chain) was sequenced within a study of cytomegalovirus exposure and HLA in healthy donors. Study information: Genotyping of nearly 400 donors showed that around 81% belonged to the Caucasian-associated ancestry cluster. Study outcomes and limitations: HLA allele associations emerged for fewer than 20,000 TCR beta sequences in a later analysis, at 0.05 false discovery rate.

In its sample, this clone was seen once. Antigen: not known. The study ran its PCR with 60 Vbeta and 13 Jbeta primers. Produced via immunoSEQ multiplex PCR; TCRdb's table is partial and in-frame only. The data show tens of thousands of clones, with 75% to 90% seen just once and 9.5% to 12% held by the top ten. Germline CDR1 is MNHNY and CDR2 is SVGAGI (reference sequence). The length of the CDR3 is 13 residues. Trimming took off 10 bases at V and 5 bases at J, with 18 bases between the two ends. Sequencing was carried out using PBMCs. This sequence originates from a woman in her 40s in good health and CMV-seropositive. The gene calls are TRBV6-6 and TRBJ2-7, with D possibly TRBD2 on 6 matching bases. The CDR3: CATSGGTVNEQYF. DNA of the CDR3: TGTGCCACCTCCGGCGGGACGGTCAACGAGCAGTACTTC.